This TCR beta chain was identified during a study of CD8 T cells in Susac syndrome. The study, taken as a whole, reports: In Susac syndrome, the CD4+ T cell repertoires did not show clonal expansion.

Sequencing of TCR beta, carried out with a high-throughput approach, was applied to CD8+ and CD4+ T cells from the blood. Between the trimmed V and J ends, which lost 7 bases and 4 bases, there was a span of 13 bases. This CDR3 has 12 amino acids. Germline V gene data show CDR1 as SQVTM and CDR2 as ANQGSEA. As concerns this clonotype: Its specificity is unknown.

The RNA input was about 0.5 to 1 ug, and it was reverse transcribed with random hexamers. TCRdb redid the calling of the immunoSEQ multiplex PCR reads with MiXCR, one entry per CDR3 protein. The data show 140,000 or so distinct CDR3 sequences, approximately 94% seen once. Sample: CD4+ T cells from PBMCs. The gene calls are TRBV29-1 and TRBJ1-1; D is unresolved. This receptor was identified in a human donor with Susac syndrome. CDR3 bases: TGCAGCGGCGGGCGGACGGGCACTGAAGCTTTCTTT. Translated, it gives CSGGRTGTEAFF.